This note documents a single T cell receptor beta chain sequence. Its antigen remains unidentified. This entry is derived from a study of a mutant IDH1 vaccine in newly diagnosed glioma. The overall study: Treated patients had a mean age of approximately 40 years and a sex split that was approximately 62% male and roughly 38% female. The earlier regimen, radiotherapy, temozolomide, or both, was most often both. Broader study findings: The authors found pseudoprogression apparently unrelated to changes in top peripheral T cell clonotypes.

The time point was: baseline, week 1 (first vaccination visit). Treatment indicated: pre-vaccination baseline after standard-of-care therapy. Each tumor in the donors was a new WHO grade 3 or 4 astrocytoma, IDH1-mutant and ATRX-lost. Profiled with immunoSEQ multiplex PCR; TCRdb holds only in-frame clones, not every one. The sample has around 64,000 clones; approximately 82% are singletons. The sample here was peripheral blood mononuclear cells (PBMCs), taken from a glioma patient treated with radiotherapy, temozolomide or both. The sequence came from a woman aged 18-30 years with glioma. Some clones in this sample may be carry-over from other donors' samples.

This CDR3 is CASSLRDRGTGNTIYF. CDR3 nucleotides: TGTGCCAGCAGCTTAAGGGACAGGGGGACTGGAAACACCATATATTTT. V and J are TRBV7-8 and TRBJ1-3; 11 positions agree with TRBD1. CDR3 size: 16 residues. With V trimmed by 2 bases and J by 2 bases, 2 bases remained unmatched. The germline V gene has CDR1 SGHVS and CDR2 FQNEAQ.